This T cell receptor (beta chain) was documented in a study of cytomegalovirus exposure and HLA in healthy donors. Germline V CDR1 and CDR2: MGHRA, YSYEKL. The CDR3 runs 17 residues. V trimming: 5 bases; J trimming: 0 bases; junction bases outside the gene matches: 11. The study ran its PCR with 60 Vbeta and 13 Jbeta primers. Clones were sequenced by immunoSEQ multiplex PCR, and TCRdb holds only the in-frame ones, with some missing. This sample has tens of thousands of clones, with just over 70% found just once. The clonotype originates from a man aged 60 to 75 in good health and CMV-seropositive. Sequencing was carried out using PBMCs. The rearrangement links TRBV4-1 to TRBJ1-1; 8 bases fit TRBD1. The CDR3 reads CASSNRGGGKLNTEAFF. DNA of the CDR3: TGCGCCAGCAGCAACAGGGGGGGAGGAAAGTTGAACACTGAAGCTTTCTTT.